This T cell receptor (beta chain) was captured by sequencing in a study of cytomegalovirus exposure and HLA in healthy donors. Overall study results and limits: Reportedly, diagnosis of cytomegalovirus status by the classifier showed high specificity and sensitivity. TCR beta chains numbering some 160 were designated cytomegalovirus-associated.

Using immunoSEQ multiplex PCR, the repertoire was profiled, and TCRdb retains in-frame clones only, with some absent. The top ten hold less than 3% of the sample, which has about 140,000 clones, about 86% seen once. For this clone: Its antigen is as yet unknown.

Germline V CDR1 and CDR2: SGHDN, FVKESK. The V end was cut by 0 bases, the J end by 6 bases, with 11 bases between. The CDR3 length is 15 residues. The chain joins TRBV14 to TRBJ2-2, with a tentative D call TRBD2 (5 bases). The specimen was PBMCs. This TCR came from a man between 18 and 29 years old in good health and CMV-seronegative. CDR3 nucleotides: TGTGCCAGCAGCCAAGATCGTGGTAGCGCCGGGGAGCTGTTTTTT. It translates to CASSQDRGSAGELFF.